A single sample gave rise to the 14 T cell receptor beta chains below, sequenced in a study of identical twins. MiXCR, run by TCRdb on the 5' RACE reads, gives a single entry per CDR3 protein. The sample has some 1,600,000 distinct CDR3 sequences; less than 35% are singletons. Sequenced material: cord blood. The receptors stem from a newborn girl in good health.

The chain carries TRBV29-1 and TRBJ1-4; no definite D call. The CDR3 runs to 13 residues. V was trimmed by 0 bases and J by 8 bases, leaving 10 bases between them. CDR1 and CDR2 from the germline V gene are SQVTM and ANQGSEA. DNA of the CDR3: TGCAGCGTTGAAGAGGCAGGTCAGGAAAAACTGTTTTTT. It specifies CSVEEAGQEKLFF.

The CDR3 coding sequence is TGTGCCAGTAGTATGGAGGGGCACTATGGCTACACCTTC. As protein: CASSMEGHYGYTF. This chain joins TRBV19 and TRBJ1-2; TRBD1 might be the D (5 bases). The CDR3 is 13 amino acids. Germline CDR1 is LNHDA and CDR2 is SQIVND (reference sequence). The V gene lost 3 bases and the J gene lost 3 bases, with 8 bases spanning the gap. The full variable domain, completed using reference TRBV19 and TRBJ1-2, is DGGITQSPKYLFRKEGQNVTLSCEQNLNHDAMYWYRQDPGQGLRLIYYSQIVNDFQKGDIAEGYSVSREKKESFPLTVTSAQKNPTAFYLCASSMEGHYGYTFGSGTRLTVV.

The genes are TRBV4-1 and TRBJ2-1, with 13 bases identical to TRBD2. This CDR3 comprises 18 residues. Looked up from germline, CDR1 is MGHRA and CDR2 is YSYEKL. With V trimmed by 3 bases and J by 8 bases, 13 bases remained unmatched. The DNA for the CDR3 is TGCGCCAGCAGCCAGGGAAGACTAGCGGGAGGCCCCAGACATGAGCAGTTCTTC. Its protein is CASSQGRLAGGPRHEQFF.

This chain connects TRBV28 to TRBJ2-3, with 7 bases fitting TRBD1. TRBJ1-5 matches the DNA end more closely, so the J call is doubtful. The CDR3 is made up of 17 amino acids. Germline V gives CDR1 MDHEN, CDR2 SYDVKM. DNA for the CDR3: TGTGCCAGCAGTCCCGTTCTCCCGGACAGGATCAATCAGCCCCAGCATTTT. Amino acids: CASSPVLPDRINQPQHF.

This clonotype has more than one count but fewer than ten. The J gene is TRBJ2-1, the V gene TRBV20-1; D is undetermined. Trimming cost V 2 bases and J 1 base, with 9 bases left between them. The CDR3 runs to 14 residues. CDR1 and CDR2 from the germline V gene are DFQATT and SNEGSKA (reference sequence). The CDR3 here is CSARPGYSYNEQFF. The CDR3 DNA follows: TGCAGTGCTAGACCCGGGTATTCCTACAATGAGCAGTTCTTC.

The chain is built from TRBV12-3 or TRBV12-4 and TRBJ2-3, with D tentatively TRBD2 (5 bases). Trimming cost V 5 bases and J 2 bases, with 17 bases left between them. The CDR3 loop spans 16 amino acids. The DNA of the CDR3 is TGTGCCAGCAGTCCCCCGGGATCCCGACCCACAGATACGCAGTATTTT. Amino acid sequence: CASSPPGSRPTDTQYF.

J is TRBJ2-5 and V is TRBV20-1; D tentatively reads TRBD1 or TRBD2 (5 bases each). CDR1 and CDR2 (germline): DFQATT, SNEGSKA (reference sequence). The CDR3 runs 16 residues. Trimming took 7 bases from V and 2 from J, leaving 23 bases between them. The CDR3 DNA is TGCAGTGGACGAGCCAAGAAGCAGGGACCACAAGAGACCCAGTACTTC. It encodes CSGRAKKQGPQETQYF.

The rearrangement uses TRBV28 and TRBJ2-1; no firm D call. TRBJ2-7 matches the DNA end more closely, so the J call is doubtful. The CDR3 runs to 16 residues. Germline V lookup: CDR1 MDHEN, CDR2 SYDVKM. CDR3 in amino acids: CASSPTGAVSYNEQYF. The CDR3 nucleotides read TGTGCCAGCAGCCCCACGGGTGCCGTATCCTACAATGAGCAGTACTTC.

The genes are TRBV5-1 and TRBJ1-2; D unclear. Germline V lookup: CDR1 SGHRS, CDR2 YFSETQ. The germline V and J ends were trimmed by 0 bases and 8 bases, with 11 bases remaining between them. This CDR3 has 13 residues. The CDR3 nucleotides are TGCGCCAGCAGCTTGGAATTAGGGAGGGGCTACACCTTC. Its protein product is CASSLELGRGYTF. Variable domain in full (rest from reference TRBV5-1 and TRBJ1-2): KAGVTQTPRYLIKTRGQQVTLSCSPISGHRSVSWYQQTPGQGLQFLFEYFSETQRNKGNFPGRFSGRQFSNSRSEMNVSTLELGDSALYLCASSLELGRGYTFGSGTRLTVV.

The chain employs TRBV7-9 and TRBJ2-7; D is undetermined. Germline loops: CDR1 SEHNR, CDR2 FQNEAQ (reference sequence). This CDR3 spans 13 amino acids. V was cut by 6 bases and J by 2 bases, with 11 bases left in between. The CDR3 coding sequence is TGTGCCAGCAGTGGGTACCATCCCTACGAGCAGTACTTC. Protein sequence: CASSGYHPYEQYF.

This clonotype was counted only a few times. The chain joins TRBV12-3 or TRBV12-4 to TRBJ2-7, with 16 bases aligning to TRBD2. The CDR3 extends over 19 amino acids. With 6 bases clipped from V and 0 bases from J, the junction kept 11 bases outside the gene matches. This CDR3 reads CASRIGTSGGAGNSYEQYF. The DNA of the CDR3 is TGTGCCAGCAGGATCGGGACTAGCGGGGGGGCCGGTAACTCCTACGAGCAGTACTTC.

This chain connects TRBV12-3 or TRBV12-4 to TRBJ2-1, with 12 bases lining up with TRBD2. V dropped 6 bases and J dropped 6; count of bases not matched to a gene: 6. This CDR3 contains 15 residues. This CDR3 reads CASSRLAGEGNEQFF. As DNA, the CDR3 is TGTGCCAGCAGCCGACTAGCGGGGGAGGGCAATGAGCAGTTCTTC.

This clonotype was seen a handful of times. The chain couples TRBV11-2 to TRBJ2-3, with D perhaps given as TRBD1 or TRBD2 (5 bases each). V gave up 4 bases and J gave up 1 base, with 24 bases separating them. The CDR3 has 19 amino acids. CDR1 SGHAT and CDR2 FQNNGV come from the germline V gene. DNA for the CDR3: TGTGCCAGCAGCTCCCTAAGGACCGGGACCCAAAAACGCACAGATACGCAGTATTTT. Amino acids: CASSSLRTGTQKRTDTQYF.

This clonotype came up many times. The chain combines TRBV29-1 with TRBJ2-5; no clear D. The germline V gene has CDR1 SQVTM and CDR2 ANQGSEA. The CDR3 is made up of 12 amino acids. Trimming shortened V by 6 bases and J by 7 bases, and 15 bases separated the two germline ends. The chain's CDR3 is CSVPKGRGTQYF. For the CDR3, the DNA is TGCAGCGTCCCAAAAGGAAGAGGGACCCAGTACTTC.